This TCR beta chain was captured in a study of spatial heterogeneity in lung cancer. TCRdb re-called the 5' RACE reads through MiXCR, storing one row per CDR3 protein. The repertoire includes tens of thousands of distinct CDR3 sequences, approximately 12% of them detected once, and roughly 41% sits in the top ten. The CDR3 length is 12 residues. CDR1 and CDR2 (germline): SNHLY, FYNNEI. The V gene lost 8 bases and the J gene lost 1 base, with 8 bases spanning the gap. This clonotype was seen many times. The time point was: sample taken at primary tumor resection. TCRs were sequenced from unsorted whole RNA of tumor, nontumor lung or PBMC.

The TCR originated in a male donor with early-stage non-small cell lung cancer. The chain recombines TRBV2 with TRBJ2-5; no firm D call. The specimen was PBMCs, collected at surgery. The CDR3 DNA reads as TGTGCCAGCGCCTGGGGCCAAGAGACCCAGTACTTC. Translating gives CASAWGQETQYF.